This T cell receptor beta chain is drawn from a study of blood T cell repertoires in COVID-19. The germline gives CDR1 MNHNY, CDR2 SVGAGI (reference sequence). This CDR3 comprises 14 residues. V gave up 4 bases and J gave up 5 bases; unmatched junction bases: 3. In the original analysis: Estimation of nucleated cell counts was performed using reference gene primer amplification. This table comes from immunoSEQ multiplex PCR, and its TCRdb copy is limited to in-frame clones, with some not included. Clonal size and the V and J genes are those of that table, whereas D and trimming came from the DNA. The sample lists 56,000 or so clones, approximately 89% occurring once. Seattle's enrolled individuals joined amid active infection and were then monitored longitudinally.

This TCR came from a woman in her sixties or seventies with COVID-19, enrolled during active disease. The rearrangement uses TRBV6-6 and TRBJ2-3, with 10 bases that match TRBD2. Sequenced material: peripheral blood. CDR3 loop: CASSSSGRGDTQYF. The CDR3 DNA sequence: TGTGCCAGCAGTTCTAGCGGGAGAGGAGATACGCAGTATTTT.